The subject of this entry is one T cell receptor (beta chain). Its target antigen remains unknown. Base qualities were left out, and no much larger clone turns up one base away. This specimen belongs to a study of PD-L1 blockade in urothelial cancer (dated by TCRdb to 2016 to 2017). A note on the overall study: All patients started therapy around 2014 and received atezolizumab 1,200 mg intravenously every 3 weeks. Durable clinical benefit was defined as progression-free survival longer than 6 months, and TCR features were also tested against progression-free and overall survival. Patients had an ECOG performance status of 0 or 1 and had received between 0 and 3 prior chemotherapy regimens. A median of around 150,000 T cells and tens of thousands of unique TCRs was obtained from blood samples, and a median clonality of roughly 0.08 was observed. Pretreatment tumor samples, along with matched peripheral blood collected serially before and after atezolizumab treatment, underwent TCR sequencing. About 90% of the roughly 29 patients were identified as males with urothelial cancer of bladder origin, and a prior smoking history was reported by 18 of 29 patients. In the same patients, whole exome sequencing and RNA sequencing of pretreatment tumors were performed in addition to TCR sequencing. Pretreatment blood TCR-seq was available for about 27 patients, at least one posttreatment blood collection was obtained for approximately 25 patients, and tumor TCR-seq was available for approximately 25 patients. Roughly 9 patients reached durable clinical benefit, while 15 to 20 patients did not. The study was an exploratory multi-omic analysis of somatic, immune and clinical correlates of response to PD-L1 blockade with atezolizumab in urothelial cancer. Blood samples were analyzed at 3 weeks after treatment start (second dose) and at 6 weeks after treatment start.

Points the paper makes about the study in general: Because the sample size was small (n ≈ 29) and many exploratory analyses were performed, the results are intended to be hypothesis-generating. A pretreatment peripheral blood TCR clonality below the median was linked to improved progression-free and overall survival. Patients with durable benefit showed greater expansion of tumor-associated TCR clones in peripheral blood 3 weeks after starting treatment (n of about 20, p = 0.022).

Interpreted using the paper, the time point label stands for: pretreatment peripheral blood. The cohort comprised around 30 patients with locally advanced or metastatic urothelial carcinoma treated at Memorial Sloan Kettering on a trial protocol. Peripheral blood mononuclear cells were collected pretreatment and during treatment, with between 1 and 8 total time points per patient. The Qiagen DNeasy Blood extraction kit was used to purify genomic DNA from total PBMCs and tumor samples. Collected pretreatment and during treatment, PBMCs were isolated and stored as previously described. V loses 2 bases at its end and J loses 8 bases; junction bases beyond the gene matches: 10. The CDR3 contains 16 residues, cysteine and phenylalanine counted. Only the CDR3 DNA is retained, 48 bases long and in frame from the first base. CDR1 is given as SGHRS and CDR2 as YFSETQ, both from the germline V gene. Each PCR received spiked-in synthetic TCR analog templates so that absolute template abundance could be estimated from read counts. The immunoSEQ assay was used to amplify TCRbeta CDR3 regions from genomic DNA with bias-controlled V and J gene primers. Rearranged TCRbeta segments were sequenced at approximately 20X coverage. Per the authors' processing: Clustering was used to correct sequencing errors, and CDR3s were annotated against IMGT so that V, D and J genes could be assigned. Downstream analyses used only productive TCRbeta rearrangements, leaving out any out-of-frame or stop-codon sequences. Clonality was computed as one minus Shannon entropy normalized by the log of the number of unique productive sequences. Clones differing between time points or between blood and tumor were identified using Fisher's exact test with Benjamini-Hochberg correction, with an adjusted p below 0.01 applied as the threshold. Here the immuneACCESS table is served through TCRdb, limited to in-frame sequences with V and J called. Missing clones are a known gap in these copies; in checked studies unresolved V genes cover under half, and the rest lacks a known reason. V and J calls and clone size are given by that table; D and trimming were obtained from the DNA. The table for this sample lists around 63,000 clones; roughly 76% of them were counted only once. Clones ranked in the top ten supply around 6% of the sample.

Sequencing used PBMCs, obtained around atezolizumab (anti-PD-L1) treatment. The chain employs TRBV5-1 and TRBJ1-4; 9 nucleotides in the junction match TRBD1. The clonotype originates from a man between 70 and 80 years old with urothelial cancer. The CDR3 has the sequence CASSLTGQGGLEKLFF. The DNA sequence follows: TGCGCCAGCAGCTTAACGGGACAGGGAGGTCTAGAAAAACTGTTTTTT.